This T cell receptor beta chain emerged from a study of cytomegalovirus exposure and HLA in healthy donors. PCR employed 60 Vbeta and 13 Jbeta primers. Generated by immunoSEQ multiplex PCR, the TCRdb table keeps only in-frame clones and is missing some. The repertoire has 150,000 to 200,000 clones, roughly 80% of them found once; the top ten carry around 4.9%. This clone was detected only a few times. The source material was PBMCs. This TCR was recovered from a male donor in good health and CMV-seronegative.

CDR3: CFSRPKGAYEKLFF. The CDR3 DNA reads TGTTTTAGCAGACCGAAGGGGGCGTACGAAAAACTGTTTTTT. The chain is built from TRBV7-9 and TRBJ1-4; 7 bases are a match to TRBD1. Germline CDR1 reads SEHNR; CDR2 reads FQNEAQ (reference sequence). The CDR3 extends over 14 amino acids.